One T cell receptor (beta chain) is described in this entry. In the original processing: The assay estimated nucleated cells by amplifying reference gene primers. Using immunoSEQ multiplex PCR, the repertoire was profiled, and TCRdb retains in-frame clones only, with some absent. The DNA gave D and trimming, while V, J and clone size come from that table. Of about 180,000 clones in the sample, over 75% were seen once. The data stem from a study of blood T cell repertoires in COVID-19. Looking at the study overall: The samples span acute and convalescent COVID-19 from the United States, Italy and Spain. PBMCs, B-cell-depleted T cells, or T cells were the source of the cDNA or gDNA that made up the material.

Germline V gene data show CDR1 as LNHDA and CDR2 as SQIVND (reference sequence). V lost 8 bases to trimming and J lost 3 bases; unmatched junction nucleotides: 9. This CDR3 comprises 15 residues. The sequencing input was peripheral blood. The TCR comes from a woman in her 70s with acute or convalescent COVID-19. The chain has TRBV19 and TRBJ2-3; TRBD2 aligns across 9 bases. The CDR3 loop is CASSISGSLTDTQYF. The CDR3 bases are TGTGCCAGTTCTATTAGCGGGAGTCTGACAGATACGCAGTATTTT.